The subject of this entry is one T cell receptor (beta chain). Its antigen has not been determined. Within one base of it there is no much larger clone, and no base qualities were kept. The V end loses 0 bases and the J end loses 1 base, and a stretch of 4 bases separates them. The germline V gene (reference sequence) specifies SGHNT as CDR1 and YYREEE as CDR2. Measured from the cysteine to the phenylalanine, the CDR3 is 13 residues long. Only the CDR3 DNA is retained, 39 bases long and in frame from the first base. The immunoSEQ Assay, a bias-controlled multiplex PCR, was used to amplify TCRbeta CDR3 regions from genomic DNA. As for how the authors treated the data: The number of nucleated cells in each sample was estimated by amplification of reference gene primers within the assay. Sequence reads were collapsed and filtered to measure the absolute abundance of every unique TCRbeta CDR3 rearrangement. For each sample, productive Simpson clonality was calculated as the square root of Simpson's diversity index over productive rearrangements. The table was pulled from immuneACCESS by TCRdb, which kept in-frame rearrangements only. Such tables lose some clones; where checked, under half of the loss comes from unresolved V genes, and the rest has no known cause. The V and J calls and the clone size are those of that table, but D and trimming were determined from the DNA. The sample contains about 210,000 clones, 84% of them found a single time. Together, the top ten hold approximately 8.1% of the sample.

Whole blood was collected in K2EDTA tubes by collaborating institutions according to the institutions' own protocols. For TCRbeta analysis, collaborator samples were shipped as frozen whole blood, as isolated PBMCs, or as DNA extracted from either sample type. This record belongs to a study of blood T cell repertoires in COVID-19 (TCRdb year 2020). With regard to the full study: Samples from collaborators originated in the United States, Italy and Spain and spanned both the acute and convalescent phases of COVID-19. Samples were obtained from the ongoing ImmuneRACE study (first 160 participants) and from 1,254 subjects provided by 6 global collaborators. A freely available public database, intended as a resource for researchers studying the immune response to SARS-CoV-2, is where the repertoires were released. Where available, HLA class I and class II types were taken from metadata supplied by the sample provider and were not determined by assay-based typing. The material from the prospective study consisted of cDNA or gDNA derived from T cells, B-cell-depleted T cells, or PBMCs. Deeply sampled blood TCRbeta repertoires from subjects exposed to, actively infected with, or recovered from COVID-19 were included in the dataset. A de-identified subject ID, COVID-19 status, age in years and sex were almost always included in the sample metadata.

The study at large found these results: The quantity of clinical and demographic metadata differed by source and by participant and was supplied without curation.

The chain was built from TRBV5-4 and TRBJ1-1, with the identity of the D gene unclear. This TCR was sampled from a woman aged 45-65 years with active or convalescent COVID-19. Sequencing was performed on peripheral blood. The CDR3 protein: CASSLEANTEAFF. The DNA is as follows: TGTGCCAGCAGCTTGGAAGCGAACACTGAAGCTTTCTTT.